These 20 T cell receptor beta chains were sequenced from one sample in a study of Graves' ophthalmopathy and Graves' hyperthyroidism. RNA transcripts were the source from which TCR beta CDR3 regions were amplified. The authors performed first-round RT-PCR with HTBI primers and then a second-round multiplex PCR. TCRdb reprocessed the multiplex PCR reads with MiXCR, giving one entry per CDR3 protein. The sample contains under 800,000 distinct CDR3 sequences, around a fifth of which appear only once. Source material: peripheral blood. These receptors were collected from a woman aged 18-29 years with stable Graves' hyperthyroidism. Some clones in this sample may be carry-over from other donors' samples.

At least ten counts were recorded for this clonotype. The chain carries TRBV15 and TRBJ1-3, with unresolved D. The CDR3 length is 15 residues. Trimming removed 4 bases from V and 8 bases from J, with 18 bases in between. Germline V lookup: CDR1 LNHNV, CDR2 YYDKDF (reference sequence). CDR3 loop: CATSINRGSSDTIYF. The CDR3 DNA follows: TGTGCCACCAGCATCAATCGGGGTTCGTCGGACACCATATATTTT.

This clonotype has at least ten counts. The CDR3 here is CASSQDYPTNTEAFF. The DNA for the CDR3 is TGCGCCAGCAGCCAAGATTACCCCACGAACACTGAAGCTTTCTTT. This chain uses TRBV4-1 with TRBJ1-1; D uncertain. V was trimmed by 0 bases and J by 1 base, leaving 9 bases between them. The CDR3 extends over 15 amino acids. CDR1 and CDR2 from the germline V gene are MGHRA and YSYEKL.

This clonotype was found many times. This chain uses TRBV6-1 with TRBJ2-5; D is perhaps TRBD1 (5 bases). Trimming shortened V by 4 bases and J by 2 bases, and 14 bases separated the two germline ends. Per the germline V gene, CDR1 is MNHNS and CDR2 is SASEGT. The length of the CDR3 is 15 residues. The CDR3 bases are TGTGCCAGCAGTGTCAGCGTGGGGCAACAAGAGACCCAGTACTTC. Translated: CASSVSVGQQETQYF.

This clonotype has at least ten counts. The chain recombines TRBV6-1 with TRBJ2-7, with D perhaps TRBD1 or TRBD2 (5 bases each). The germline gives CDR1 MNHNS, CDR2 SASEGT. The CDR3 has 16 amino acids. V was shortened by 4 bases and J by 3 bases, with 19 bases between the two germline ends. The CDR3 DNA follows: TGTGCCAGCAGTGTTCGGACTCCAACAAGGGGCTACGAGCAGTACTTC. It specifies CASSVRTPTRGYEQYF.

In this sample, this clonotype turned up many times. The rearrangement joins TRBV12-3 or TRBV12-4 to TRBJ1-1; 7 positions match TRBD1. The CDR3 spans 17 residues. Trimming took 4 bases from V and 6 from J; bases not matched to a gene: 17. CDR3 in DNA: TGTGCCAGCAGTTCTTTAGGATGGAAAGGGGGCCCTGCTGAAGCTTTCTTT. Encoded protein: CASSSLGWKGGPAEAFF.

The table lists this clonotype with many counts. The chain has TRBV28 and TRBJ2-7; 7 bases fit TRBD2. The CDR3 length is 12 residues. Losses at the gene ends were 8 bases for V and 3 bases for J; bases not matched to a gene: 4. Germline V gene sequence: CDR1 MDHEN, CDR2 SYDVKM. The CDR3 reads CASGAGDYEQYF. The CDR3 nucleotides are TGTGCCAGCGGCGCGGGAGACTACGAGCAGTACTTC.

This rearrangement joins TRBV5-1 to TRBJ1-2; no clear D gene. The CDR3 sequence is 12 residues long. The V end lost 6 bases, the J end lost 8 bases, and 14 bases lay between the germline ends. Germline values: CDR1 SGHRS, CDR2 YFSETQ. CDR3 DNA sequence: TGCGCCAGCACCGACGGAGGATGGGGCTACACCTTC. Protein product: CASTDGGWGYTF.

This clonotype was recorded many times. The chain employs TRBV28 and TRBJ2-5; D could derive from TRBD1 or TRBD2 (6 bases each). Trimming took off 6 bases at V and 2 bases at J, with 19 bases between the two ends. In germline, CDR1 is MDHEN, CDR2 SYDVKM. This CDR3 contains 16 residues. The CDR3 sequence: CASSLMGGGGQETQYF. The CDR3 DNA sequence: TGTGCCAGCAGCCTTATGGGCGGAGGGGGACAAGAGACCCAGTACTTC.

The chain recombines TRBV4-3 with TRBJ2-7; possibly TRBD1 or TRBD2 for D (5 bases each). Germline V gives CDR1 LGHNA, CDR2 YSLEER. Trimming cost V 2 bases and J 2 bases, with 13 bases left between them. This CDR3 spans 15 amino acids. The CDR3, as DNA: TGCGCCAGCAGCCAACTCCCGGGGCCTACCTACGAGCAGTACTTC. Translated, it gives CASSQLPGPTYEQYF.

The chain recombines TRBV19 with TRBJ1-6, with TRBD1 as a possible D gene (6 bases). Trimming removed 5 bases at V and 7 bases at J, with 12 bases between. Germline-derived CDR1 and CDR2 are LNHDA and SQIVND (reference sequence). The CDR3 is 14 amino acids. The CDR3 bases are TGTGCCAGTAGTCCAGCACAGGGAAATTCACCCCTCCACTTT. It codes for CASSPAQGNSPLHF. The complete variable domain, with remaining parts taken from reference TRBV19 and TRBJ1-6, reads DGGITQSPKYLFRKEGQNVTLSCEQNLNHDAMYWYRQDPGQGLRLIYYSQIVNDFQKGDIAEGYSVSREKKESFPLTVTSAQKNPTAFYLCASSPAQGNSPLHFGNGTRLTVT.

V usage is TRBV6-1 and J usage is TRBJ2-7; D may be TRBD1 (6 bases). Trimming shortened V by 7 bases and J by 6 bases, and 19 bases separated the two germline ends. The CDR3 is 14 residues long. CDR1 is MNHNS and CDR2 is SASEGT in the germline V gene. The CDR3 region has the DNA TGTGCCAGCACTCCAATCATCGACAGGCGCGAGCAGTACTTC. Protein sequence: CASTPIIDRREQYF.

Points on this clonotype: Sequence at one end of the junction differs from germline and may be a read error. Here the CDR3 reads CASHLGTVNTEAFF. In nucleotides, the CDR3 is TGTGCCAGCCATTTGGGGACAGTCAACACCGAAGCTTTCTTT. V and J are TRBV2 and TRBJ1-1, with 7 bases matching TRBD1. CDR3 size: 14 residues. The germline gives CDR1 SNHLY, CDR2 FYNNEI.

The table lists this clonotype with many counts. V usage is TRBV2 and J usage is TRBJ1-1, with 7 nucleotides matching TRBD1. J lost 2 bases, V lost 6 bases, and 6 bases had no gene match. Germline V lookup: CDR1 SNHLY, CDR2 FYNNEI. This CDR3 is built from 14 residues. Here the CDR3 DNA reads TGTGCCAGCAGCCAGACAGGGAGCAACACTGAAGCTTTCTTT. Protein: CASSQTGSNTEAFF. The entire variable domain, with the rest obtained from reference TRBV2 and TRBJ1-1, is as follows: EPEVTQTPSHQVTQMGQEVILRCVPISNHLYFYWYRQILGQKVEFLVSFYNNEISEKSEIFDDQFSVERPDGSNFTLKIRSTKLEDSAMYFCASSQTGSNTEAFFGQGTRLTVV.

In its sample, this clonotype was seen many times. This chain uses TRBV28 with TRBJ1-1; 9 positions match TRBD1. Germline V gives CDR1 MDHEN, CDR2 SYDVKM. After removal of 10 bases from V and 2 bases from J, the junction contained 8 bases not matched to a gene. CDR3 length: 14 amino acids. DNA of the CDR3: TGTGCCACCTCGCCGGGACAGGGTAACACTGAAGCTTTCTTT. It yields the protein CATSPGQGNTEAFF.

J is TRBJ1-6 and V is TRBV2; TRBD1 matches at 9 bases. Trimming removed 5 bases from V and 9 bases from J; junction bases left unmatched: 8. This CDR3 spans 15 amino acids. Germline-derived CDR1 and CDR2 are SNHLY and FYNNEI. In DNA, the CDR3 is TGTGCCAGCAGTACGGGACAGGGAGTAGGTTCACCCCTCCACTTT. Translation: CASSTGQGVGSPLHF.

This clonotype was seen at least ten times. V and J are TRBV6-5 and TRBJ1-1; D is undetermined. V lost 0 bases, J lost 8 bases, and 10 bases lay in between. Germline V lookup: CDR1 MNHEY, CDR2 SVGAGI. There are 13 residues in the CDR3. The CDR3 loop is CASSYSEQLEAFF. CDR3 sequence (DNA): TGTGCCAGCAGTTACTCGGAGCAGCTCGAAGCTTTCTTT.

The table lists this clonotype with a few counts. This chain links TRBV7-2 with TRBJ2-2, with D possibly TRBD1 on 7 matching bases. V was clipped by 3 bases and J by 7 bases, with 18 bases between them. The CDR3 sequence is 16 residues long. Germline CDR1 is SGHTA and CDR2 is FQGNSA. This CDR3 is CASSFASGTAGGELFF. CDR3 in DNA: TGTGCCAGCAGCTTCGCCTCGGGGACAGCGGGCGGGGAGCTGTTTTTT. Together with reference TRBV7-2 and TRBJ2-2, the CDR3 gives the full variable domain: GAGVSQSPSNKVTEKGKDVELRCDPISGHTALYWYRQSLGQGLEFLIYFQGNSAPDKSGLPSDRFSAERTGGSVSTLTIQRTQQEDSAVYLCASSFASGTAGGELFFGEGSRLTVL.

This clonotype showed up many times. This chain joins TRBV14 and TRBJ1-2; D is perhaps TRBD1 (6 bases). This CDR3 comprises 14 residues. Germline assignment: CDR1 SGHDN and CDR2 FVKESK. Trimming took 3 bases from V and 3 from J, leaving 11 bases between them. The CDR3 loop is CASSHQGTYYGYTF. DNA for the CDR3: TGTGCCAGCAGCCACCAGGGGACCTACTATGGCTACACCTTC.

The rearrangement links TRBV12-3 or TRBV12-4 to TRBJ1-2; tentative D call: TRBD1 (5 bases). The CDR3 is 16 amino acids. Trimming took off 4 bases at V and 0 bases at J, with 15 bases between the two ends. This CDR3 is CASSSVGGRANYGYTF. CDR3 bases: TGTGCCAGCAGTTCCGTTGGGGGGAGAGCTAACTATGGCTACACCTTC.

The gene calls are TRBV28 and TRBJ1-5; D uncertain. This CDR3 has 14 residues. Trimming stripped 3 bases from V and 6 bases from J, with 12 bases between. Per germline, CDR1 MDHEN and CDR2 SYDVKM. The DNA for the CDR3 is TGTGCCAGCAGTTTCAAGGGCGCAGGTCAGCCCCAGCATTTT. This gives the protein CASSFKGAGQPQHF.